Sequencing of this TCR beta chain was carried out in a study of blood T cell repertoires in COVID-19. Measured with immunoSEQ multiplex PCR; TCRdb has only the in-frame clones, and not every one. The sample includes about 82,000 clones, about 83% of them seen just once. In this sample, this clone turned up once. Germline V gene sequence: CDR1 LNHDA, CDR2 SQIVND (reference sequence). Trimming removed 5 bases from V and 10 bases from J, with 11 bases in between. The CDR3 extends over 12 amino acids. The specimen sequenced was peripheral blood. The rearrangement uses TRBV19 and TRBJ1-4, with a weak D call TRBD1 (6 bases). This clonotype originated in a woman aged 55-69 years with acute or convalescent COVID-19. The CDR3 sequence: CASSDYRVKLFF. CDR3 bases: TGTGCCAGTAGTGATTACAGGGTAAAACTGTTTTTT.